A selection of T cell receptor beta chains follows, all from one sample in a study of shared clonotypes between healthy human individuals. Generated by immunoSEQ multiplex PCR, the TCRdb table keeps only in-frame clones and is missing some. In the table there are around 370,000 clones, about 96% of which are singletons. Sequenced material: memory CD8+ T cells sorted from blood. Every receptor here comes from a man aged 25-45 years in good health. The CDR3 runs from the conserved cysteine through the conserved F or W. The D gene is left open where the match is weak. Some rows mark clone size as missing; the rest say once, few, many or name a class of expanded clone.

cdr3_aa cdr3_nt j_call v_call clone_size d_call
CASSQDREAFF TGTGCCAGCAGCCAAGATCGAGAGGCTTTCTTT TRBJ1-1 TRBV4-2 . .
CASTGTGGNTEAFF TGTGCCAGCACCGGGACAGGGGGGAACACTGAAGCTTTCTTT TRBJ1-1 TRBV5-4 once TRBD1
CSVVGRASSIDEQYF TGCAGCGTTGTTGGGAGGGCCTCTTCCATCGACGAGCAGTACTTC TRBJ2-7 TRBV29-1 . TRBD2
CASSQGSPLGAGELFF TGTGCCAGCAGCCAAGGCTCTCCATTGGGGGCCGGGGAGCTGTTTTTT TRBJ2-2 TRBV4-2 . .
CASALVPYEQYF TGTGCCAGCGCCCTAGTTCCCTACGAGCAGTACTTC TRBJ2-7 TRBV2 . .
CASSLVSLQGYTF TGTGCCAGCAGCTTAGTAAGTCTCCAGGGCTACACCTTC TRBJ1-2 TRBV7-8 . .
CASSLGQGTGSQPQHF TGTGCCAGCAGCTTAGGCCAGGGAACAGGGTCTCAGCCCCAGCATTTT TRBJ1-5 TRBV7-9 . .
CASSLMDSLNEQYF TGCGCCAGCAGCTTGATGGACAGCTTAAACGAGCAGTACTTC TRBJ2-7 TRBV5-1 . .
CASRPTGGETQYF TGTGCCAGCAGGCCGACAGGGGGCGAGACCCAGTACTTC TRBJ2-5 TRBV9 once TRBD1
CASSLEGDTQYF TGTGCCAGCAGCTTGGAGGGGGATACGCAGTATTTT TRBJ2-3 TRBV11-3 . .
CASSFGQRTDTQYF TGTGCCAGCAGTTTCGGACAGCGCACAGATACGCAGTATTTT TRBJ2-3 TRBV28 . .
CASSPGQGGGYTF TGTGCCAGCAGCCCTGGACAGGGAGGAGGCTACACCTTC TRBJ1-2 TRBV6-6 . TRBD1
CASSYRGASSYEQYF TGTGCCAGCAGTTATAGGGGCGCCAGCTCCTACGAGCAGTACTTC TRBJ2-7 TRBV6-5 . .
CASSLGGRNNEQFF TGCGCCAGCAGCTTGGGCGGACGGAACAATGAGCAGTTCTTC TRBJ2-1 TRBV5-1 . .
CASSLGYNEQFF TGTGCCAGCAGCTTAGGGTACAATGAGCAGTTCTTC TRBJ2-1 TRBV7-9 . .
CASSETGVIGGELFF TGCGCCAGCAGCGAGACAGGGGTTATTGGCGGGGAGCTGTTTTTT TRBJ2-2 TRBV4-1 . TRBD1
CASSQRGAGANVLTF TGCGCCAGCAGCCAAAGGGGGGCTGGGGCCAACGTCCTGACTTTC TRBJ2-6 TRBV4-1 . .
CASSKASWGEQFF TGTGCCAGCAGCAAAGCCTCTTGGGGTGAGCAGTTCTTC TRBJ2-1 TRBV7-2 . .
CAISEFWDKRQPQHF TGTGCCATCAGTGAATTCTGGGACAAAAGGCAGCCCCAGCATTTT TRBJ1-5 TRBV10-3 . .
CASSPVGAANEKLFF TGTGCCAGCAGCCCCGTTGGGGCCGCTAATGAAAAACTGTTTTTT TRBJ1-4 TRBV2 . .
CASSPQDRGRVYDEQYF TGTGCCAGCTCACCTCAGGACAGGGGGCGGGTCTATGACGAGCAGTACTTC TRBJ2-7 TRBV18 once TRBD1
CASSLNRLAGGPGSGELFF TGCGCCAGCAGCTTGAATCGTCTAGCGGGAGGGCCGGGTTCAGGGGAGCTGTTTTTT TRBJ2-2 TRBV5-1 . TRBD2
CASRSTPAGITDTQYF TGTGCCAGCAGATCTACGCCAGCGGGCATCACAGATACGCAGTATTTT TRBJ2-3 TRBV6-6 . .
CASSQGVEGRHYEQYF TGTGCCAGCAGCCAAGGGGTGGAGGGCCGTCACTACGAGCAGTACTTC TRBJ2-7 TRBV4-2 . .
CASSRGGGPSGYEQYF TGTGCCAGCAGCCGCGGGGGAGGACCTTCCGGATACGAGCAGTACTTC TRBJ2-7 TRBV9 . TRBD2
CASSLGTGMVNTEAFF TGTGCCAGCAGCTTGGGGACAGGGATGGTGAACACTGAAGCTTTCTTT TRBJ1-1 TRBV5-4 . TRBD1
CASSQIGGNQPQHF TGTGCCAGCAGCCAAATTGGGGGCAATCAGCCCCAGCATTTT TRBJ1-5 TRBV5-6 once .
CASSGTTRRLDEQYF TGTGCCAGCAGCGGGACTACCCGCAGGTTGGACGAGCAGTACTTC TRBJ2-7 TRBV7-8 . TRBD2
CASSLTNNEQFF TGTGCCAGCAGCTTAACTAACAATGAGCAGTTCTTC TRBJ2-1 TRBV7-3 . .
CASSFDGGLSYEQYF TGTGCCAGCAGTTTTGATGGGGGCCTCTCCTACGAGCAGTACTTC TRBJ2-7 TRBV28 . .
CASSLDGTAYGYTF TGCGCCAGCAGCTTGGATGGGACGGCTTATGGCTACACCTTC TRBJ1-2 TRBV5-1 once .
CSVEDSKERRFQIAGGETQYF TGCAGCGTTGAAGATTCCAAAGAACGACGTTTCCAAATAGCGGGAGGGGAGACCCAGTACTTC TRBJ2-5 TRBV29-1 . TRBD2
CAGGPGGVDTQYF TGTGCCGGGGGCCCCGGGGGAGTGGATACGCAGTATTTT TRBJ2-3 TRBV30 . .
CASSFIRETEAFF TGTGCCAGCAGTTTTATAAGGGAGACTGAAGCTTTCTTT TRBJ1-1 TRBV27 . .
CASSEGPSGMFTDTQYF TGTGCCAGCAGTGAAGGGCCTAGCGGGATGTTCACAGATACGCAGTATTTT TRBJ2-3 TRBV25-1 . TRBD2
CASSETLVGQPQHF TGTGCCAGCAGCGAAACCCTTGTGGGTCAGCCCCAGCATTTT TRBJ1-5 TRBV6-5 . .
CASSDTGTGIYEQYF TGTGCCAGCAGTGATACCGGGACAGGGATTTACGAGCAGTACTTC TRBJ2-7 TRBV2 . TRBD1
CASSARTSGSNYIGETQYF TGCGCCAGCAGCGCGAGGACTAGCGGGAGTAACTATATAGGAGAGACCCAGTACTTC TRBJ2-5 TRBV5-1 . TRBD2
CASRNPLDYGYTF TGTGCCAGTAGGAACCCCCTTGACTATGGCTACACCTTC TRBJ1-2 TRBV19 . .
CASSPDPVTGSRYF TGCGCCAGCAGCCCCGACCCAGTAACAGGGTCTCGGTACTTC TRBJ2-7 TRBV5-1 . .
CASSYSSGTGVYRQYF TGTGCCAGCAGTTACTCCTCTGGGACAGGGGTTTATAGGCAGTACTTC TRBJ2-7 TRBV6-5 . TRBD1